This entry lists 2 T cell receptor beta chains sequenced from one sample in a study of cytomegalovirus exposure and HLA in healthy donors. It was with 60 Vbeta and 13 Jbeta primers that the PCR ran. TCRdb's table, derived via immunoSEQ multiplex PCR, lists solely in-frame clones and lacks some. The table includes approximately 280,000 clones, approximately 90% detected once. The sequenced sample consisted of PBMCs. These TCRs come from a woman between 18 and 29 years old in good health and CMV-seronegative.

The chain links TRBV7-9 to TRBJ1-3; no reliable D call. The CDR3 spans 16 residues. The germline gives CDR1 SEHNR, CDR2 FQNEAQ (reference sequence). V lost 1 base and J lost 3, with 13 bases in between. Here the CDR3 reads CASSLDSQSDGNTIYF. CDR3 DNA: TGTGCCAGCAGCTTAGATTCCCAGTCAGATGGAAACACCATATATTTT.

The chain employs TRBV27 and TRBJ1-1; D perhaps matches TRBD1 (5 bases). The CDR3 has 13 residues. Between the trimmed V and J ends, which lost 6 bases and 1 base, there was a span of 9 bases. Per the germline V gene, CDR1 is MNHEY and CDR2 is SMNVEV (reference sequence). CDR3 in DNA: TGTGCCAGCAGAGGTAGGGGGAACACTGAAGCTTTCTTT. It encodes CASRGRGNTEAFF.